This TCR beta chain was sequenced for a study of blood T cells in healthy people across ages. Whole-study results and caveats: Among long-lived donors, naive CD4+ cells were more numerous and diversity higher than in aged donors.

On this clonotype itself: The antigen remains unidentified.

The germline V gene has CDR1 LNHNV and CDR2 YYDKDF (reference sequence). The CDR3 consists of 14 residues. Deletions cut 5 bases from V and 7 bases from J, with 15 bases between. Combining a sample-barcoded 5' primer with a J-beta primer mix, a second PCR ran for roughly 6 to 12 cycles. The template-switch adaptor, which had 12 random nucleotides, put a tag on each cDNA molecule. TCRdb reprocessed the 5' RACE reads with MiXCR, giving one entry per CDR3 protein. The table shows over a million distinct CDR3 sequences, with roughly two fifths occurring only once. The chain uses TRBV15 and TRBJ1-3; D not resolved. The sequence came from a woman between 18 and 29 years old in good health. Sequenced input: blood. CDR3 coding DNA: TGTGCCACCAGCCCCCGGCCCGAGGCTAACACCATATATTTT. Encoded protein: CATSPRPEANTIYF.